Presented here are 15 T cell receptor beta chains from one specimen sequenced in a study of T cell responses to AZD1222 COVID-19 vaccine. Produced via immunoSEQ multiplex PCR; TCRdb's table is partial and in-frame only. This repertoire shows 200,000 to 250,000 clones, around 94% found once; its top ten account for over 1.5%. The sequencing used peripheral blood, collected 28 days after the second dose of the MenACWY control vaccine. Receptor source: an adult who received the MenACWY meningococcal vaccine as a control.

The chain has TRBV5-6 and TRBJ1-3, with TRBD1 matching 9 bases. This CDR3 spans 13 amino acids. The V segment lost 4 bases and the J segment 11 bases; nucleotides outside the gene matches: 7. Germline V CDR1 and CDR2: SGHDT, YYEEEE. The CDR3 nucleotides read TGTGCCAGCAGCGAGGACAGGGGAGCTTCCATATATTTT. This codes for CASSEDRGASIYF.

V usage is TRBV27 and J usage is TRBJ1-1; D uncertain. Germline CDR1 is MNHEY and CDR2 is SMNVEV (reference sequence). V shed 3 bases and J shed 0 bases, with 11 bases lying between them. CDR3 length: 15 residues. Written as DNA, the CDR3 is TGTGCCAGCAGTTTGGTAGCCGGGATGAACACTGAAGCTTTCTTT. The encoded protein is CASSLVAGMNTEAFF.

The J gene is TRBJ1-1, the V gene TRBV27; D is uncertain. CDR3 length: 14 residues. Trimming shortened V by 4 bases and J by 1 base, and 10 bases separated the two germline ends. CDR1 is MNHEY, CDR2 SMNVEV, per germline (reference sequence). DNA for the CDR3: TGTGCCAGCAGTTACCCCCCTCAGAACACTGAAGCTTTCTTT. Translation: CASSYPPQNTEAFF.

This chain joins TRBV25-1 and TRBJ1-2, with D unresolved. CDR3 length: 11 residues. Germline CDR1 MGHDK, CDR2 SYGVNS. Trimming left V 6 bases short and J 7 bases short, with 9 bases between. Written as DNA, the CDR3 is TGTGCCAGCAGGGCCCTCGGTGGCTACACCTTC. Translated: CASRALGGYTF.

This chain uses TRBV18 with TRBJ1-1; 7 bases match TRBD1. This CDR3 comprises 17 residues. Germline assignment: CDR1 KGHSH and CDR2 LQKENI. The V segment lost 3 bases and the J segment 1 base; nucleotides outside the gene matches: 11. CDR3: CASSPYNPGQKNTEAFF. The CDR3 DNA reads as TGTGCCAGCTCACCCTACAATCCGGGACAGAAGAACACTGAAGCTTTCTTT.

The rearrangement links TRBV3-1 (or the pseudogene TRBV3-2) to TRBJ2-7; the D gene is possibly TRBD1 (5 bases). CDR1 is LGHDT, CDR2 YNNKEL, per germline (reference sequence). V shed 3 bases and J shed 5 bases, with 14 bases lying between them. This CDR3 contains 14 residues. CDR3 sequence (DNA): TGTGCCAGCAGCCACCGACAGTTGAGCAACGAGCAGTACTTC. Protein: CASSHRQLSNEQYF.

This chain connects TRBV30 to TRBJ2-7; a possible D gene is TRBD2 (5 bases). With 0 bases removed from V and 0 bases from J, the gap between germline ends came to 15 bases. CDR1 GTSNPN and CDR2 SVGIG come from the germline V gene (reference sequence). This CDR3 is built from 16 residues. The CDR3 region is CAWSVPWRLSSYEQYF. The CDR3 DNA sequence: TGTGCCTGGAGTGTACCTTGGAGGTTAAGCTCCTACGAGCAGTACTTC.

In its sample, this clone is medium-sized. The chain is built from TRBV4-3 and TRBJ2-5, with 8 bases aligning to TRBD2. This CDR3 spans 15 amino acids. Germline trimming cut 1 base from V and 1 base from J; bases unmatched to any gene: 2. The germline V gene encodes CDR1 LGHNA and CDR2 YSLEER. The CDR3 loop reads CASSQARGGQETQYF. The CDR3 bases are TGCGCCAGCAGCCAAGCCCGGGGGGGCCAAGAGACCCAGTACTTC.

V is TRBV3-1 (or the pseudogene TRBV3-2) and J is TRBJ2-3, with 13 bases that match TRBD2. V shed 5 bases, J shed 7 bases, and the junction held 9 bases outside the gene matches. CDR3 size: 16 residues. The V gene's germline CDR1 is LGHDT and CDR2 YNNKEL (reference sequence). The DNA of the CDR3 is TGTGCCAGCAGCTCCCGGACTAGCGGGAGCGTGTATACGCAGTATTTT. Its protein is CASSSRTSGSVYTQYF.

The chain couples TRBV9 to TRBJ1-1; 11 positions agree with TRBD1. The CDR3 spans 16 residues. CDR1 is SGDLS, CDR2 YYNGEE, per germline. Trimming cost V 0 bases and J 1 base; bases outside gene matches: 2. CDR3 in amino acids: CASSVGGTGGNTEAFF. CDR3 in DNA: TGTGCCAGCAGCGTAGGAGGGACAGGGGGGAACACTGAAGCTTTCTTT. The variable domain in full, completed from reference TRBV9 and TRBJ1-1, reads DSGVTQTPKHLITATGQRVTLRCSPRSGDLSVYWYQQSLDQGLQFLIQYYNGEERAKGNILERFSAQQFPDLHSELNLSSLELGDSALYFCASSVGGTGGNTEAFFGQGTRLTVV.

This clone was seen a handful of times. The chain uses TRBV6-5 and TRBJ1-2; tentatively, D is TRBD1 (5 bases). Trimming left V 5 bases short and J 3 bases short, with 10 bases between. Germline V gene data show CDR1 as MNHEY and CDR2 as SVGAGI. This CDR3 contains 13 residues. DNA for the CDR3: TGTGCCAGCAGTCAGGGCTCCTACTATGGCTACACCTTC. Translating it yields CASSQGSYYGYTF.

The gene calls are TRBV19 and TRBJ1-1; unclear D gene. The germline V gene encodes CDR1 LNHDA and CDR2 SQIVND (reference sequence). The CDR3 covers 15 residues. The germline V and J ends were trimmed by 5 bases and 7 bases, with 20 bases remaining between them. The CDR3 loop is CASSPRSNPSHEAFF. DNA of the CDR3: TGTGCCAGTAGTCCTCGGAGTAACCCAAGTCATGAAGCTTTCTTT.

The chain combines TRBV6-5 with TRBJ2-2, with a possible D match to TRBD1 (6 bases). The CDR3 extends over 16 amino acids. Per the germline V gene, CDR1 is MNHEY and CDR2 is SVGAGI. The V and J ends lost 4 bases and 0 bases respectively, with 12 bases between them. CDR3 sequence: CASSFTTGANTGELFF. Here the CDR3 DNA reads TGTGCCAGCAGTTTCACGACAGGAGCGAACACCGGGGAGCTGTTTTTT.

The rearrangement joins TRBV7-6 to TRBJ2-2, with D maybe TRBD1 (6 bases). Germline CDR1 is SGHVS and CDR2 is FNYEAQ. The CDR3 runs 14 residues. With 6 bases removed from V and 4 bases from J, the gap between germline ends came to 12 bases. CDR3 sequence (DNA): TGTGCCAGCAGGAAGACAGGCCCCACCGGGGAGCTGTTTTTT. This translates into CASRKTGPTGELFF.

This clone was counted once. The same CDR3 is also encoded by other DNA sequences in this sample. This sequence joins TRBV9 and TRBJ2-6; D is uncertain. The CDR3 runs to 13 residues. Trimming pared 4 bases from V and 4 bases from J, leaving 6 bases between. CDR1 SGDLS and CDR2 YYNGEE come from the germline V gene. The CDR3 here is CASSPSGANVLTF. CDR3 nucleotides: TGTGCCAGCAGCCCGTCGGGGGCCAACGTCCTGACTTTC.